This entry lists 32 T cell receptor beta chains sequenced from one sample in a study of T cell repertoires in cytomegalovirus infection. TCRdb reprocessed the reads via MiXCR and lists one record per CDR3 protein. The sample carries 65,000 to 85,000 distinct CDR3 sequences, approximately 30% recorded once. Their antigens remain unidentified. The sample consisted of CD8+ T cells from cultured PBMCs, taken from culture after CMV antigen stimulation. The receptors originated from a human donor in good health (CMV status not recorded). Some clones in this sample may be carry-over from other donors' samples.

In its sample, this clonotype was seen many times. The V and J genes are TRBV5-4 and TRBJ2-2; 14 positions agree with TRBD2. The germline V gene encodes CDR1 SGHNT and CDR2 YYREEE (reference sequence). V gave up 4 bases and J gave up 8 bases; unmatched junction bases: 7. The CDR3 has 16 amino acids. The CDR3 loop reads CASSPGTSGGRGELFF. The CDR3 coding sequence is TGTGCCAGCAGCCCGGGGACTAGCGGGGGCAGGGGGGAGCTGTTTTTT.

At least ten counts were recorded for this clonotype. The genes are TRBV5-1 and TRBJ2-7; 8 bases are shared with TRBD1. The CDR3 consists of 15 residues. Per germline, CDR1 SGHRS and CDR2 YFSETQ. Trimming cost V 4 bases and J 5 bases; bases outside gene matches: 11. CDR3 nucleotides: TGCGCCAGCAGCCTGACGACAGGGGTGGTCGACGAGCAGTACTTC. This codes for CASSLTTGVVDEQYF.

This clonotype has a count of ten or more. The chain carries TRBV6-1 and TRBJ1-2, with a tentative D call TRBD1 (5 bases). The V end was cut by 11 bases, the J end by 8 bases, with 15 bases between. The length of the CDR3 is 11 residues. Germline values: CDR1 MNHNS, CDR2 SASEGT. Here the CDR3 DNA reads TGTGCCGGAAAGTGGGGGTACGGCTACACCTTC. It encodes CAGKWGYGYTF.

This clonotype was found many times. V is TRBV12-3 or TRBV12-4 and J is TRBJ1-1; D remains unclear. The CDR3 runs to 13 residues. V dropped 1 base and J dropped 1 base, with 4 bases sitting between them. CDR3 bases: TGTGCCAGCAGTTTAGGTCCGAACACTGAAGCTTTCTTT. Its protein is CASSLGPNTEAFF.

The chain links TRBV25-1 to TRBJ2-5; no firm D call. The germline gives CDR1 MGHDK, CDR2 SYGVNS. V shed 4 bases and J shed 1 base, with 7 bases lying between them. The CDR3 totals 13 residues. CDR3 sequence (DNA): TGTGCCAGCAGTGTGAGGCTCCAAGAGACCCAGTACTTC. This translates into CASSVRLQETQYF. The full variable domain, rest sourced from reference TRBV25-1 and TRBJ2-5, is EADIYQTPRYLVIGTGKKITLECSQTMGHDKMYWYQQDPGMELHLIHYSYGVNSTEKGDLSSESTVSRIRTEHFPLTLESARPSHTSQYLCASSVRLQETQYFGPGTRLLVL.

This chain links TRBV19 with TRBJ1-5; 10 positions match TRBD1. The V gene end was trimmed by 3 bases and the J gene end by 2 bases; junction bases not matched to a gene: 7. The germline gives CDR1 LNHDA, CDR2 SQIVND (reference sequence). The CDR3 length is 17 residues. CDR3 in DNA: TGTGCCAGTAGTATCAATCGGGACAGGGGTGGCAATCAGCCCCAGCATTTT. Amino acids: CASSINRDRGGNQPQHF.

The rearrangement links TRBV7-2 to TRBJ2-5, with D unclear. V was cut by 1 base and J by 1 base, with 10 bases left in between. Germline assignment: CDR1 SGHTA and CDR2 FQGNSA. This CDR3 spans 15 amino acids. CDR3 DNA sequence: TGTGCCAGCAGCTTAGGGGCGGAATTCCAAGAGACCCAGTACTTC. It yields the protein CASSLGAEFQETQYF.

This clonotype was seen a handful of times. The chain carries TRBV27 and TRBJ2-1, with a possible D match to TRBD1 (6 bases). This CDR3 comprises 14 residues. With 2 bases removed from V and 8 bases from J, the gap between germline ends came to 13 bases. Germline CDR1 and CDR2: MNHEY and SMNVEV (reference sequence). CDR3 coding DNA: TGTGCCAGCAGTTTAGACAGGTTAGGGGATGAGCAGTTCTTC. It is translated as CASSLDRLGDEQFF.

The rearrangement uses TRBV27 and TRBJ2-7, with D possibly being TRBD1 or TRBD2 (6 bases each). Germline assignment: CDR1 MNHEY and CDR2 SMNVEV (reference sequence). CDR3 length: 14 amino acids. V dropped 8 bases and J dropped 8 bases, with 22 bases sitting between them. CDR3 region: CASSPGAGILQQYF. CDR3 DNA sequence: TGTGCCAGCTCCCCGGGGGCGGGGATACTCCAGCAGTACTTC.

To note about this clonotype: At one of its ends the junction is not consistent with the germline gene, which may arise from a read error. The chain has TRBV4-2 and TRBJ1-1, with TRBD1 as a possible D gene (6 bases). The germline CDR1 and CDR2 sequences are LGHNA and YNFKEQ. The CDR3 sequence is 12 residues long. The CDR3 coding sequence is TGTGTCAGCAGCCAGGGGAGGACTGAAGCTTTCTTT. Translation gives CVSSQGRTEAFF.

The CDR3 region is CASSTGTNTDTQYF. CDR3 bases: TGTGCCAGCAGCACCGGGACTAACACAGATACGCAGTATTTT. V is TRBV6-1 and J is TRBJ2-3; 7 bases are a match to TRBD2. Germline values: CDR1 MNHNS, CDR2 SASEGT. V shed 6 bases, J shed 2 bases, and the junction held 5 bases outside the gene matches. This CDR3 has 14 residues.

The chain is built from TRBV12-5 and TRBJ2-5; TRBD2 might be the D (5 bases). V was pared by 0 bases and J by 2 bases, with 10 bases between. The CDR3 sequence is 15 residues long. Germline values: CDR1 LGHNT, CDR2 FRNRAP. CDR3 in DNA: TGTGCTAGTGGTTTGGTAGCGGTGGGGCAAGAGACCCAGTACTTC. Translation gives CASGLVAVGQETQYF.

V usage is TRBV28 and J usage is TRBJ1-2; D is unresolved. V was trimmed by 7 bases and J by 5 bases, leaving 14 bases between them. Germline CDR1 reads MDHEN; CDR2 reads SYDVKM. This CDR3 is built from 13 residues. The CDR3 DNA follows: TGTGCCAGCACCCCGGCGAAATGGTATGGCTACACCTTC. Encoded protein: CASTPAKWYGYTF.

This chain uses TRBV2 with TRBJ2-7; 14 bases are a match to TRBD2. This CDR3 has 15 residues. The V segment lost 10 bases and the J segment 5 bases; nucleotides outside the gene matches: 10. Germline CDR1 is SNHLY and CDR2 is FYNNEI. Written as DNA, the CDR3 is TGTGCCAACAGGAGACTAGCGGGGGGGCAGAACGAGCAGTACTTC. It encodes CANRRLAGGQNEQYF.

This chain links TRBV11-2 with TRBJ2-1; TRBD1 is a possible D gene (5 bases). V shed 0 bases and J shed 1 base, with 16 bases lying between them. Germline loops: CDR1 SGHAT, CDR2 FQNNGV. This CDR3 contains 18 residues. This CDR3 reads CASSLDSRQGTSYNEQFF. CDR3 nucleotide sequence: TGTGCCAGCAGCTTAGATAGCCGTCAGGGCACATCCTACAATGAGCAGTTCTTC.

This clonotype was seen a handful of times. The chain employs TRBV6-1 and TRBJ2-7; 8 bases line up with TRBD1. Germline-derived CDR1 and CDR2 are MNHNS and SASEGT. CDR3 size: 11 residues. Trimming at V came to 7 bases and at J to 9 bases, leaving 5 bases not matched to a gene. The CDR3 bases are TGTGCCAGCACGACAGGGGCCATGCAGTACTTC. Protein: CASTTGAMQYF.

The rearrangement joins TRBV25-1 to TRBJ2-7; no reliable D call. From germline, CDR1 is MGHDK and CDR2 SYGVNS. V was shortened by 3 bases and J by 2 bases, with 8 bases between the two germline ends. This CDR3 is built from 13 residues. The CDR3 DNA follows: TGTGCCAGCAGTGAGGGGTCCACCTACGAGCAGTACTTC. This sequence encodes CASSEGSTYEQYF.

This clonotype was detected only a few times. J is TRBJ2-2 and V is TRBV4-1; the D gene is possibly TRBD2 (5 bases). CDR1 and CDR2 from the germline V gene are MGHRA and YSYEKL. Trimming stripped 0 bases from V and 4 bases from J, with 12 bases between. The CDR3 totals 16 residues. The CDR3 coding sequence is TGCGCCAGCAGCCAAGATCTAACGGCGGGCACCGGGGAGCTGTTTTTT. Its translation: CASSQDLTAGTGELFF.

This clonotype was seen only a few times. Here the CDR3 reads CASSPSHNEQFF. CDR3 in DNA: TGTGCCAGCAGTCCGAGCCACAATGAGCAGTTCTTC. This sequence joins TRBV12-3 or TRBV12-4 and TRBJ2-1; D uncertain. Trimming took off 5 bases at V and 5 bases at J, with 7 bases between the two ends. The CDR3 spans 12 residues.

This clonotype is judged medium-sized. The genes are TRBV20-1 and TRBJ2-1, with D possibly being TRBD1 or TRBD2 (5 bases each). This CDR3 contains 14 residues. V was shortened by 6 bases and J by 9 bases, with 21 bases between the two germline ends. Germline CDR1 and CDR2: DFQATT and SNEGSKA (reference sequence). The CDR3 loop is CSAPGQFGEIEQFF. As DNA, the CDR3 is TGCAGTGCCCCAGGGCAATTTGGGGAGATTGAGCAGTTCTTC.

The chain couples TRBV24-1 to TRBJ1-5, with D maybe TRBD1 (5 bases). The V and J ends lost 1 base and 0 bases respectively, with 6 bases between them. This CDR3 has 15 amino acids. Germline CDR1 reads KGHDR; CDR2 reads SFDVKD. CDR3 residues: CATSDFGGSNQPQHF. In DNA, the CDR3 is TGTGCCACCAGTGATTTCGGGGGTAGCAATCAGCCCCAGCATTTT.

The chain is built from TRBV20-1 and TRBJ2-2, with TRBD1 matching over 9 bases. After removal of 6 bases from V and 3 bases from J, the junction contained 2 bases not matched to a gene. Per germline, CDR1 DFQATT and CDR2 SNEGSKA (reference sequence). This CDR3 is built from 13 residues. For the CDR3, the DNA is TGCAGTGCCTGGGACAGGGACACCGGGGAGCTGTTTTTT. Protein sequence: CSAWDRDTGELFF.

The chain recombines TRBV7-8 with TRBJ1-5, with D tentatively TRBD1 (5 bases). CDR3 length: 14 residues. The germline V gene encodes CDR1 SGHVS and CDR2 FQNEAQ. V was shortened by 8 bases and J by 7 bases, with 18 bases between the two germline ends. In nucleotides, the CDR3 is TGTGCCAGCGATAAGAGGCAGGGCGTGCAGCCCCAGCATTTT. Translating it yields CASDKRQGVQPQHF.

CDR3 region: CASSQGLAVTDTQYF. Written as DNA, the CDR3 is TGCGCCAGCAGCCAGGGACTAGCGGTCACAGATACGCAGTATTTT. V and J are TRBV4-1 and TRBJ2-3; 11 bases align to TRBD2. The V gene's germline CDR1 is MGHRA and CDR2 YSYEKL. The V and J ends lost 3 bases and 2 bases, in that order; junction bases with no gene match: 1. The CDR3 has 15 amino acids.

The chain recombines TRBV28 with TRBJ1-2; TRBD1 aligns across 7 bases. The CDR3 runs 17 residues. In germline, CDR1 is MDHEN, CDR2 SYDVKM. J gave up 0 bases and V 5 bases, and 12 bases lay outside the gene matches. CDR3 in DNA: TGTGCCAGCAGTCCTCTCGCCCGGACAGGAGCTAACTATGGCTACACCTTC. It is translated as CASSPLARTGANYGYTF.

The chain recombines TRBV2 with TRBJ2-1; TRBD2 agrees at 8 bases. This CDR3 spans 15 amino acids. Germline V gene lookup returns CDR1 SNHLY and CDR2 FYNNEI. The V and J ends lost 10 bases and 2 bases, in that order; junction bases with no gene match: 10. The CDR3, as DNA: TGTGCCATTCGGGGGGGAGGGGGAGCCTACAATGAGCAGTTCTTC. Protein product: CAIRGGGGAYNEQFF.

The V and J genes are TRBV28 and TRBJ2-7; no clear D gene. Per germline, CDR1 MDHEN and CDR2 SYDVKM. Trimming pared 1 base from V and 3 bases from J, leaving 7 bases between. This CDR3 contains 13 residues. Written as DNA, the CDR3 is TGTGCCAGCAGTTTATTGGTCATCTACGAGCAGTACTTC. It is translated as CASSLLVIYEQYF.

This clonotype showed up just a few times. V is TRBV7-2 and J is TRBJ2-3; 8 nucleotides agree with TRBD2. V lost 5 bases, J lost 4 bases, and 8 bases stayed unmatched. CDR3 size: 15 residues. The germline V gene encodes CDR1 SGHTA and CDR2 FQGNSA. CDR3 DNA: TGTGCCAGCAGCCCCTATAGCGGGGCCCCAGATACGCAGTATTTT. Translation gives CASSPYSGAPDTQYF.

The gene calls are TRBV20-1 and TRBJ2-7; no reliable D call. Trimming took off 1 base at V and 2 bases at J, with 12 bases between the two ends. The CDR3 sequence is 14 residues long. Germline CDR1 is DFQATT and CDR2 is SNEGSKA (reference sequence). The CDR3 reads CSARAITKTYEQYF. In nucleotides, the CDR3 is TGCAGTGCTAGAGCGATCACCAAAACCTACGAGCAGTACTTC.

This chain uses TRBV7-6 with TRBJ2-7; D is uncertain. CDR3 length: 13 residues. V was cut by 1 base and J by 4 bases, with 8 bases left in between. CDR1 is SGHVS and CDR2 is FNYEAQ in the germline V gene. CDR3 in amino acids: CASSLGQPYEQYF. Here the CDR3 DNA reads TGTGCCAGCAGCTTAGGGCAGCCATACGAGCAGTACTTC.

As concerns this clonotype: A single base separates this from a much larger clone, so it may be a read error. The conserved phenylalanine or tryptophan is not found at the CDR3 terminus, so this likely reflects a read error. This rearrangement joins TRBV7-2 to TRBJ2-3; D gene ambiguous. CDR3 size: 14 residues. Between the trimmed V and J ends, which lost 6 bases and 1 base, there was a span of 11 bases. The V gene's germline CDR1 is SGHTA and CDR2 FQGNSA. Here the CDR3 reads CASSHPLGTDTQYS. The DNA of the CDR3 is TGTGCCAGCAGTCACCCCCTGGGCACAGATACGCAGTATTCT.

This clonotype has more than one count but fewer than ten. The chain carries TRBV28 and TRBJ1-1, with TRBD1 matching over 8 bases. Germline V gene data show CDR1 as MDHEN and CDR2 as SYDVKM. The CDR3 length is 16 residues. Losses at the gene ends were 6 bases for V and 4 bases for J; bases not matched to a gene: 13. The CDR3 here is CASRRWTGPLTTEAFF. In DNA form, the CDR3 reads TGTGCCAGCAGGAGATGGACAGGGCCTTTGACCACTGAAGCTTTCTTT.